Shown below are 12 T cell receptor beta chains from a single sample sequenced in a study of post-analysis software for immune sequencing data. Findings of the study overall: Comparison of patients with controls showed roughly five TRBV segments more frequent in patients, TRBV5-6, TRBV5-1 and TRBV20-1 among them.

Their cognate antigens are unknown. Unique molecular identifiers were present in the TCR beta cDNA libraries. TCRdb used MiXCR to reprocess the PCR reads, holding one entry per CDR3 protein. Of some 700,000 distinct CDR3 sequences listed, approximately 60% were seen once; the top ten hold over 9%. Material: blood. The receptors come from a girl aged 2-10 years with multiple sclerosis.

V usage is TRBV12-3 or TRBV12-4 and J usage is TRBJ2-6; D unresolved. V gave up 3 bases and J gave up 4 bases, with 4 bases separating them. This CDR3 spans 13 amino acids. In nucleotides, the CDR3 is TGTGCCAGCAGTTTTGACGGGGCCAACGTCCTGACTTTC. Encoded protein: CASSFDGANVLTF.

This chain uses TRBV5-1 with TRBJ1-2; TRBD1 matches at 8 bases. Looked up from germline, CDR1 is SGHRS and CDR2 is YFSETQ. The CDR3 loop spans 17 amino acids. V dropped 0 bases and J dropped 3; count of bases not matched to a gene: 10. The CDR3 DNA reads TGCGCCAGCAGCTTGGACCCGGACAGGGAGGACCACTATGGCTACACCTTC. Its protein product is CASSLDPDREDHYGYTF.

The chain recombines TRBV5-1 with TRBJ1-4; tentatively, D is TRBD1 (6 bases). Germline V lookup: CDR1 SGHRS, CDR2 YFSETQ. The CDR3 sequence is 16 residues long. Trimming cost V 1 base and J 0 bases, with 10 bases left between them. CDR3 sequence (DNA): TGCGCCAGCAGCTTGCCTCAGGGGACAACTAATGAAAAACTGTTTTTT. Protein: CASSLPQGTTNEKLFF.

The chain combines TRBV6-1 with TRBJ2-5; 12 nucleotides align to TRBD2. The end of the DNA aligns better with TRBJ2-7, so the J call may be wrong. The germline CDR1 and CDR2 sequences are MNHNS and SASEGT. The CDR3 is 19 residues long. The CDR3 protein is CASSTTPREASGGAYEQYF. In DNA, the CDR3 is TGTGCCAGCAGTACAACCCCGCGGGAGGCTAGCGGGGGGGCCTACGAGCAGTACTTC.

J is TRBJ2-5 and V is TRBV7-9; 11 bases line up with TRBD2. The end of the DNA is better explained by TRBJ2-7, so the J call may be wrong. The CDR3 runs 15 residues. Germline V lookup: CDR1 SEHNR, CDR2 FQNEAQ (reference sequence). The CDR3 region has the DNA TGTGCCAGCAGCTACATAGCGGGAGGGAACCACGAGCAGTACTTC. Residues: CASSYIAGGNHEQYF.

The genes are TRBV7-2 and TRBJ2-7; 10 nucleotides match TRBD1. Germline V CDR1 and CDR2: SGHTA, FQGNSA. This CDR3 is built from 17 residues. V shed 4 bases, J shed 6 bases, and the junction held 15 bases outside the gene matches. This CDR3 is CASSSPRDRGPDSEQYF. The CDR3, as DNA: TGTGCCAGCAGCTCTCCCCGGGACAGGGGACCCGATTCCGAGCAGTACTTC.

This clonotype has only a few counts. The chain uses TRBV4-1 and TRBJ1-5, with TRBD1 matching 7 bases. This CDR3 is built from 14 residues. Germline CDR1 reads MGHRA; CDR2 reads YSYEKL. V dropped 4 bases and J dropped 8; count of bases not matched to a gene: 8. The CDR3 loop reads CASSLRQGGEPQHF. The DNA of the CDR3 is TGCGCCAGCAGCCTCCGACAGGGCGGAGAGCCCCAGCATTTT.

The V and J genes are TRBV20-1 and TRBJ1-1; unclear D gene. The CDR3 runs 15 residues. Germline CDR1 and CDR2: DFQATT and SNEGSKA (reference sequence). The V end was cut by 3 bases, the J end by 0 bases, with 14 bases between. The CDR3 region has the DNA TGCAGTGCTAGGCCCGGACTGCCTATGAACACTGAAGCTTTCTTT. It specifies CSARPGLPMNTEAFF.

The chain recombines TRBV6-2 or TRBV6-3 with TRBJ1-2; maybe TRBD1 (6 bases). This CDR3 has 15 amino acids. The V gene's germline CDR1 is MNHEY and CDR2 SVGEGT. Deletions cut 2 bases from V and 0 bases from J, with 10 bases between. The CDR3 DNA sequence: TGTGCCAGCAGTTACGAAACAGGGTCTAACTATGGCTACACCTTC. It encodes CASSYETGSNYGYTF.

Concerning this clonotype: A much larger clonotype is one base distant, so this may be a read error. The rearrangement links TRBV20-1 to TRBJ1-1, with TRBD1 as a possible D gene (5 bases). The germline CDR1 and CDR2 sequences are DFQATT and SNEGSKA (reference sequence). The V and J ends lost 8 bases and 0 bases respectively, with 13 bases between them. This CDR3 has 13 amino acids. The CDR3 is CSWRGRLNTEAFF. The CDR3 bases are TGCAGTTGGAGGGGAAGGTTGAACACTGAAGCTTTCTTT.

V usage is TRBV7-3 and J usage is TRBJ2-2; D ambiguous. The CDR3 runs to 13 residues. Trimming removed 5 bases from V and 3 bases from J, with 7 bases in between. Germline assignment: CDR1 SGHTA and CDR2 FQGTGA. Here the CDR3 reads CASSPTDTGELFF. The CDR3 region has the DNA TGTGCCAGCAGCCCGACCGACACCGGGGAGCTGTTTTTT.

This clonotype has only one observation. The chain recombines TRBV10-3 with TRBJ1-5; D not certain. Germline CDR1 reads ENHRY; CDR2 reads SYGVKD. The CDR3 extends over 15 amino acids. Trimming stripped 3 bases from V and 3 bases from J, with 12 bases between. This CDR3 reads CAISDSRGPNQPQHF. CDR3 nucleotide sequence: TGTGCCATCAGTGACTCGAGAGGTCCCAATCAGCCCCAGCATTTT.